This T cell receptor beta chain stems from a study of T cells after yellow fever vaccination. Whole-study context: For low cell numbers, libraries were made with SMART-Seq v4 Ultra Low Input.

Study conclusions and caveats: Most primary-vaccination clones recurred post-booster (roughly 96% CD4, about 90% CD8). By day 5 rather than day 15, the secondary response had peaked, though it was weaker.

Template switching by 5'RACE produced TCR cDNA, adding a universal primer site and UMIs. Each CDR3 protein is one row after TCRdb ran MiXCR on the 5' RACE reads. In the table there are some 160,000 distinct CDR3 sequences, roughly 8.8% of which are singletons. As for this clonotype: Its specificity is not known.

Germline V gene sequence: CDR1 LNHNV, CDR2 YYDKDF (reference sequence). The V gene end was trimmed by 5 bases and the J gene end by 4 bases; junction bases not matched to a gene: 7. The CDR3 has 15 amino acids. The TCR was taken from a young man who received the YFV17D yellow fever vaccine. The chain has TRBV15 and TRBJ2-2, with TRBD1 matching 7 bases. Sequencing used CD8+ T cells sorted from PBMCs, obtained 45 days after the yellow fever booster vaccination. The CDR3 sequence: CATSRGQVATGELFF. The CDR3 DNA reads as TGTGCCACCAGCCGAGGACAGGTGGCCACCGGGGAGCTGTTTTTT. The entire variable domain, with the rest obtained from reference TRBV15 and TRBJ2-2, is as follows: DAMVIQNPRYQVTQFGKPVTLSCSQTLNHNVMYWYQQKSSQAPKLLFHYYDKDFNNEADTPDNFQSRRPNTSFCFLDIRSPGLGDTAMYLCATSRGQVATGELFFGEGSRLTVL.